The source of this T cell receptor (beta chain) is a study of a mutant IDH1 vaccine in newly diagnosed glioma. Time point: week 35, safety follow-up. Vaccination comprised doses that each held 300 ug of mutant IDH1 20-mer peptide, plus topical imiquimod. Regarding this clone: The antigen is not known.

The CDR3 contains 12 residues. Germline CDR1 reads MNHEY; CDR2 reads SVGAGI. V was shortened by 5 bases and J by 8 bases, with 9 bases between the two germline ends. The method was immunoSEQ multiplex PCR; TCRdb's version includes in-frame clones alone and lacks a portion of them. Of roughly 69,000 clones listed, around 87% are singletons. The starting material was PBMCs, obtained from a glioma patient whose treatment included an IDH1 peptide vaccine. The chain joins TRBV6-5 to TRBJ2-2; D remains ambiguous. The sequence came from a man aged 30-40 years with glioma. The CDR3 sequence: CASSAFGGELFF. In nucleotides, the CDR3 is TGTGCCAGCAGTGCGTTCGGGGGGGAGCTGTTTTTT.